This TCR beta chain was sequenced for a study of vaccination effects on CD4 cells after COVID-19. Study findings and constraints: From healthy vaccinees, only 1 of 255 vaccine-induced clones also reacted to common cold coronaviruses.

Clones were read by immunoSEQ multiplex PCR, and TCRdb kept only the in-frame ones, dropping some. The table has 50,000 to 65,000 clones, 75% to 85% seen once. Viral peptide pool expansion of antigen-specific CD4+ T cells preceded sequencing in the ViraFEST assay. When ten to eleven days of culture had elapsed, CD4+ T cells were isolated. In culture with around 9.1 IU/ml IL-2 and roughly 10 ug/ml peptides, PBMC were grown at around 1.8 million per well. The authors replaced half the medium with IL-2 medium on days 3 and 7. This CDR3 is built from 16 residues. Deletions cut 0 bases from V and 3 bases from J, with 12 bases between. CDR1 SGHTA and CDR2 FQGNSA come from the germline V gene. As regards this clone: Its matching antigen is unknown.

The receptor comes from a human donor who received a COVID-19 vaccine. This chain connects TRBV7-2 to TRBJ2-4; D is possibly TRBD2 (7 bases). This material consisted of CD4+ T cells from PBMCs cultured with HCoV-229E spike peptides, taken before COVID-19 vaccination. The CDR3 sequence: CASSLAGGQSKNIQYF. CDR3 coding DNA: TGTGCCAGCAGCTTAGCGGGGGGGCAAAGCAAAAACATTCAGTACTTC.